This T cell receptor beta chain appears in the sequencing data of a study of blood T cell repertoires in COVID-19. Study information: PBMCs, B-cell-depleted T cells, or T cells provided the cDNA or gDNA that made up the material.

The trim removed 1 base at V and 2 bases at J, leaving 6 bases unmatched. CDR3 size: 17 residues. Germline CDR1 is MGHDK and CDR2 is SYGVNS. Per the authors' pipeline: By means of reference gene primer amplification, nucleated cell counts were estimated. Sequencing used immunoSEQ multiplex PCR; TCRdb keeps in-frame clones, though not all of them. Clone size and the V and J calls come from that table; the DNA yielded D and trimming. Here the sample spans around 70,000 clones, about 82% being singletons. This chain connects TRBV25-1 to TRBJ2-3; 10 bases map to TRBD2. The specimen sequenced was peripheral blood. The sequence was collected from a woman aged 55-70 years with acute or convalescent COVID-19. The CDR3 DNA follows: TGTGCCAGCAGTGAATCGGTAGCGGGGGGTCTCACAGATACGCAGTATTTT. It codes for CASSESVAGGLTDTQYF. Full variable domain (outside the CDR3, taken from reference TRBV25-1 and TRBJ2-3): EADIYQTPRYLVIGTGKKITLECSQTMGHDKMYWYQQDPGMELHLIHYSYGVNSTEKGDLSSESTVSRIRTEHFPLTLESARPSHTSQYLCASSESVAGGLTDTQYFGPGTRLTVL.